This T cell receptor beta chain was found in a study of T-cell memory formation after mild COVID-19. Overall study results and limits: Contracting clones localized mainly to CM and EM when CD4+ and mainly to EMRA when CD8+.

V lost 4 bases and J lost 4, with 17 bases in between. CDR3 length equals 17 residues. Germline V CDR1 and CDR2: LGHNA, YNFKEQ. TCRdb re-called the 5' RACE reads through MiXCR, storing one row per CDR3 protein. The profile shows about 190,000 distinct CDR3 sequences, approximately 10% of them singletons. Regarding this clonotype: What it binds is not known.

Sample: PBMCs or a T cell subset sorted from them (not recorded which). This rearrangement joins TRBV4-2 to TRBJ1-6; D gene ambiguous. The sequence was collected from a man younger than 35 who had mild COVID-19 (a few samples of this study predate the infection). Cell type and time point are not known. CDR3 protein: CASSPTRAKQYNSPLHF. The CDR3 coding sequence is TGTGCCAGCAGCCCGACCCGGGCAAAGCAGTATAATTCACCCCTCCACTTT.